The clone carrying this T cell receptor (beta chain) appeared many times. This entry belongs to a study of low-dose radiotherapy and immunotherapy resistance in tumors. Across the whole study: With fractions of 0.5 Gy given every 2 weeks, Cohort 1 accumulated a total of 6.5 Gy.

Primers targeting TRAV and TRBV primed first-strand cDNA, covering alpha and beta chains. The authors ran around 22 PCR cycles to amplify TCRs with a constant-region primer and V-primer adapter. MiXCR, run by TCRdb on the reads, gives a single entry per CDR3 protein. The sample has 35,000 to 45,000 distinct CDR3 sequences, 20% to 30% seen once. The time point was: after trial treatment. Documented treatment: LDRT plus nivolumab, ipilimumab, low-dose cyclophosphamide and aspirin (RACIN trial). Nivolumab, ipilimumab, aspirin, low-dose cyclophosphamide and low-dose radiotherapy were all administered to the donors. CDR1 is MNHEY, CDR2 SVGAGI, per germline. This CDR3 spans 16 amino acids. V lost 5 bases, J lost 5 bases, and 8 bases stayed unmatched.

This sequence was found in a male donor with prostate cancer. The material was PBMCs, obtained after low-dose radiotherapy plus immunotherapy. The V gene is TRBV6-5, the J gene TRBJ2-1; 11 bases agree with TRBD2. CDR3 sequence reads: CASSPLAGVRNNEQFF. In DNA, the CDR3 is TGTGCCAGCAGTCCACTAGCGGGAGTAAGGAACAATGAGCAGTTCTTC.